What follows describes a single T cell receptor (beta chain). In the original workflow: It was from reference gene primer amplification that nucleated cell counts were estimated. Repertoires were generated with immunoSEQ multiplex PCR, while TCRdb's copy carries only in-frame clones and drops some. V and J calls and clone size are copied from that table; D and trimming were computed from the DNA. Counted here are roughly 59,000 clones, roughly 72% occurring once; the ten biggest clones make up 6.4%. The sample belongs to a study of blood T cell repertoires in COVID-19. Turning to the study itself: Samples taken during acute and convalescent COVID-19 were collected in the United States, Italy and Spain.

The CDR3 has 15 residues. The V gene's germline CDR1 is SGDLS and CDR2 YYNGEE. Deletions cut 4 bases from V and 1 base from J, with 14 bases between. The clonotype comes from a woman aged 50 to 60 with active or convalescent COVID-19. The chain couples TRBV9 to TRBJ1-1; D is unresolved. The sequencing sample was made of peripheral blood. The CDR3 protein is CASSPRDRENTEAFF. In nucleotides, the CDR3 is TGTGCCAGCAGCCCCCGGGATAGGGAGAACACTGAAGCTTTCTTT.